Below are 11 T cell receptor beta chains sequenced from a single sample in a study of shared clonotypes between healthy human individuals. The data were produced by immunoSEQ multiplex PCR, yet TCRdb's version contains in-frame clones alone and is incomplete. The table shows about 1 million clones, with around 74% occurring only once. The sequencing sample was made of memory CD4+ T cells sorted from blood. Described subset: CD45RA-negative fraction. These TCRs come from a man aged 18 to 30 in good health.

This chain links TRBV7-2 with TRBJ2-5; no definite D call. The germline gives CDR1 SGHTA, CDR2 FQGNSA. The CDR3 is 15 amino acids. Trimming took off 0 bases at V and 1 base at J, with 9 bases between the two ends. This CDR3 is CASSLASSVQETQYF. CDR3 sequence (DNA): TGTGCCAGCAGCTTAGCGTCGTCCGTCCAAGAGACCCAGTACTTC.

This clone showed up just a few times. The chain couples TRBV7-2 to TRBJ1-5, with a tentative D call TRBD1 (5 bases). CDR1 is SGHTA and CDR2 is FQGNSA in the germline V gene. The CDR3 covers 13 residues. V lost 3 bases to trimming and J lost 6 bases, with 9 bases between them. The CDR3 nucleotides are TGTGCCAGCAGCTTCCCTACAGGTCAGCCCCAGCATTTT. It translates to CASSFPTGQPQHF.

Written as DNA, the CDR3 is TGCGCCAGCAGCCAGTATGGGACGGGTAATTCACCCCTCCACTTT. It yields the protein CASSQYGTGNSPLHF. The chain couples TRBV4-1 to TRBJ1-6; D is perhaps TRBD1 (5 bases). Germline CDR1 reads MGHRA; CDR2 reads YSYEKL. With 3 bases removed from V and 6 bases from J, the gap between germline ends came to 12 bases. This CDR3 has 15 amino acids.

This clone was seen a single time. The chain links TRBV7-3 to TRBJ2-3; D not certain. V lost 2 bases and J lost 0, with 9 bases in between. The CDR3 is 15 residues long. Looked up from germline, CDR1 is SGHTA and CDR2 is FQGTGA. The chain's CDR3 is CASSLFGSSTDTQYF. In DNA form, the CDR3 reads TGTGCCAGCAGCTTATTTGGCAGTAGCACAGATACGCAGTATTTT.

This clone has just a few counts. The CDR3 sequence: CASSLSGSVRNTEAFF. The CDR3, as DNA: TGTGCCAGCAGCTTAAGCGGGAGTGTAAGGAACACTGAAGCTTTCTTT. The rearrangement links TRBV7-9 to TRBJ1-1; no clear D gene. V gave up 2 bases and J gave up 1 base, with 14 bases separating them. The CDR3 loop spans 16 amino acids. Germline V CDR1 and CDR2: SEHNR, FQNEAQ (reference sequence).

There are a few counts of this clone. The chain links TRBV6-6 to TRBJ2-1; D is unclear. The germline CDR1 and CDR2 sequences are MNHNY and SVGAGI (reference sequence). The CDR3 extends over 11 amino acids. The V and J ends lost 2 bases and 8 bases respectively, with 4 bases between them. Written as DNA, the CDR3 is TGTGCCAGCAGTTACCCGGATGAGCAGTTCTTC. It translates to CASSYPDEQFF.

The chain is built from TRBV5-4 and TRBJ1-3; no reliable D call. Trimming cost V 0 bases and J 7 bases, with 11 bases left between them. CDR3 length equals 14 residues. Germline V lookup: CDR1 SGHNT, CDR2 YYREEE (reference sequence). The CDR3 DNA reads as TGTGCCAGCAGCTTGGATTCCATAGGGAACACCATATATTTT. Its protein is CASSLDSIGNTIYF.

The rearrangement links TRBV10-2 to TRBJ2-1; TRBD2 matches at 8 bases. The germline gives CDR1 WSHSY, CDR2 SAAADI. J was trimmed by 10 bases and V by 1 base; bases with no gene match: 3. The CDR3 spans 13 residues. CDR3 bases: TGCGCCAGCAGTGAGTGGGCTAGCGGGGAGCAGTTCTTC. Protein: CASSEWASGEQFF.

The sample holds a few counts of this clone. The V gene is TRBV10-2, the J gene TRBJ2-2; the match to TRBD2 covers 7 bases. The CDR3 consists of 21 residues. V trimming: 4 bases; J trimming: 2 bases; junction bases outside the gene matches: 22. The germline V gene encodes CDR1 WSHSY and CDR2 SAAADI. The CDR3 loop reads CASSAVMGYMGSGVNTGELFF. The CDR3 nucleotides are TGCGCCAGCAGTGCAGTCATGGGGTATATGGGAAGCGGGGTTAACACCGGGGAGCTGTTTTTT.

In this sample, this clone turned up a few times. The CDR3 nucleotides read TGTGCCAGCAGTTACCAGGGGGCGAAAACAGATACGCAGTATTTT. Residues: CASSYQGAKTDTQYF. V usage is TRBV6-6 and J usage is TRBJ2-3; 8 bases fit TRBD1. Germline assignment: CDR1 MNHNY and CDR2 SVGAGI (reference sequence). This CDR3 is 15 amino acids long. Trimming at V came to 2 bases and at J to 3 bases, leaving 4 bases not matched to a gene.

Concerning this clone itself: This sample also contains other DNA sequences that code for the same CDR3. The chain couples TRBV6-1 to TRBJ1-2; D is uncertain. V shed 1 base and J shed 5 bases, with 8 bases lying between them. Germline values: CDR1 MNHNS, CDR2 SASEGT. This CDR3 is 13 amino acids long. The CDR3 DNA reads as TGTGCCAGCAGTGAAGGAGGTCGTTATGGCTACACCTTC. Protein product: CASSEGGRYGYTF.